These T cell receptor beta chains were read from a single sample in a study of blood T cell repertoires in COVID-19. Assay used: immunoSEQ multiplex PCR; TCRdb lists only in-frame clones, some missing. This sample has some 220,000 clones; approximately 84% occur once, and the top ten carry 4%. Sequenced: peripheral blood. The receptor set was obtained from a man aged 50 to 60 with acute or convalescent COVID-19. The CDR3 runs from the conserved cysteine through the conserved F or W. The D gene is left open where the match is weak. Clone size is given for some rows only: seen once, a few or many times, or a class if the clone is expanded.

V gene	D gene	J gene	clone size	CDR3 DNA	CDR3 protein
TRBV3-1/TRBV3-2	TRBD2	TRBJ2-7	-	TGTGCCAGCAGCGACCCCGGACTAGGGTCTAGCGAGCAGTACTTC	CASSDPGLGSSEQYF
TRBV18	TRBD1	TRBJ1-1	-	TGTGCCAGCTCATCAGGGGGCTTAGAAGCTGAAGCTTTCTTT	CASSSGGLEAEAFF
TRBV27	-	TRBJ1-5	few	TGTGCCAGCAGTTTAGCATTCCAGCAGGGCTCGAATCAGCCCCAGCATTTT	CASSLAFQQGSNQPQHF
TRBV6-5	-	TRBJ1-6	few	TGTGCCAGTCGGCGGCCGGGGGATTATTCACCCCTCCACTTT	CASRRPGDYSPLHF
TRBV6-5	TRBD1	TRBJ2-6	-	TGTGCCAGCAGGGACAGGGGCTATGGGGCCAACGTCCTGACTTTC	CASRDRGYGANVLTF
TRBV7-3	TRBD2	TRBJ2-5	once	TGTGCCAGCAGCTTAGGGACTAGCGGCCAAGAGACCCAGTACTTC	CASSLGTSGQETQYF
TRBV3-1/TRBV3-2	-	TRBJ2-7	-	TGTGCCAGCAGCCAAGAGGGCGTCCCCTCCTACGAGCAGTACTTC	CASSQEGVPSYEQYF
TRBV11-3	-	TRBJ1-1	-	TGTGCCAGCAGCTTAGGTGTGGGGGCTACTGAAGCTTTCTTT	CASSLGVGATEAFF
TRBV7-9	-	TRBJ2-3	-	TGTGCCAGCATCGAAGGATGGGGCCCCTCTTCAGATACGCAGTATTTT	CASIEGWGPSSDTQYF
TRBV19	-	TRBJ2-4	once	TGTGCCAGCAGTACACAGGGAAACAAAAACATTCAGTACTTC	CASSTQGNKNIQYF
TRBV30	-	TRBJ1-3	-	TGTGCCTGGAGTGCCAAGGGGAACGGAAACACCATATATTTT	CAWSAKGNGNTIYF
TRBV14	TRBD1	TRBJ2-1	-	TGTGCCAGCAGCCCATCGGGGAAGGGGGCGACGAATGAGCAGTTCTTC	CASSPSGKGATNEQFF
TRBV27	TRBD2	TRBJ2-7	-	TGTGCCAGCAGTCCACCGGGACTAGGAGCCGGCGGGTCCTACGAGCAGTACTTC	CASSPPGLGAGGSYEQYF
TRBV25-1	TRBD1	TRBJ2-5	few	TGTGCCAGCAGTGAGACGCGGGACAGGGAGGAGACCCAGTACTTC	CASSETRDREETQYF
TRBV2	-	TRBJ1-6	-	TGTGCCAGCAGTGCTCCCTCGGGGGGCAATTCACCCCTCCACTTT	CASSAPSGGNSPLHF
TRBV6-5	-	TRBJ1-1	-	TGTGCCAGCAGTTTCGGGATTTACACTGAAGCTTTCTTT	CASSFGIYTEAFF
TRBV7-2	TRBD1	TRBJ2-7	-	TGTGCCAGCAGCTTAGGACAGGGGCGTTCCTACGAGCAGTACTTC	CASSLGQGRSYEQYF
TRBV5-1	-	TRBJ2-2	few	TGCGCCAGCAGCTTGAGCGCAGGGTCCACCGGGGAGCTGTTTTTT	CASSLSAGSTGELFF
TRBV9	TRBD2	TRBJ2-1	-	TGTGCCAGCAGCGTCGGGGGACTAGCGGGAGTTGAGCAGTTCTTC	CASSVGGLAGVEQFF
TRBV5-1	TRBD1	TRBJ1-4	-	TGCGCCAGCAGCTTGGGGTCGGGGACAGGGAATGAAAAACTGTTTTTT	CASSLGSGTGNEKLFF
TRBV27	TRBD1	TRBJ2-5	-	TGTGCCAGCAGCGTAGGGGGACAGGGTAGGGGGACCCAGTACTTC	CASSVGGQGRGTQYF
TRBV5-3	TRBD1	TRBJ1-6	-	TGTGCCAGAAGCTGCCCGGGACAGGGGAATTCACCCCTCCACTTT	CARSCPGQGNSPLHF
TRBV2	-	TRBJ1-1	-	TGTGCCAGCAACCCGGGGGGGTCCACTGAAGCTTTCTTT	CASNPGGSTEAFF
TRBV3-1/TRBV3-2	TRBD2	TRBJ2-1	once	TGTGCCAGCAGCCCTTTAGCGGGACGGAATGAGCAGTTCTTC	CASSPLAGRNEQFF
TRBV3-1/TRBV3-2	TRBD1	TRBJ2-7	-	TGTGCCAGCAGCCCGCAATGGGACAGCTCCTACGAGCAGTACTTC	CASSPQWDSSYEQYF
TRBV30	-	TRBJ1-2	-	TGTGCCTGGAGTGTACAGTCTGGAGGCTACACCTTC	CAWSVQSGGYTF
TRBV19	TRBD1	TRBJ1-2	-	TGTGCCAGTAGTTTCCCAGGGACAGGGGTCTATGGCTACACCTTC	CASSFPGTGVYGYTF
TRBV5-1	-	TRBJ2-1	-	TGCGCCAGCAGCTTCTCGACAGACTACAATGAGCAGTTCTTC	CASSFSTDYNEQFF